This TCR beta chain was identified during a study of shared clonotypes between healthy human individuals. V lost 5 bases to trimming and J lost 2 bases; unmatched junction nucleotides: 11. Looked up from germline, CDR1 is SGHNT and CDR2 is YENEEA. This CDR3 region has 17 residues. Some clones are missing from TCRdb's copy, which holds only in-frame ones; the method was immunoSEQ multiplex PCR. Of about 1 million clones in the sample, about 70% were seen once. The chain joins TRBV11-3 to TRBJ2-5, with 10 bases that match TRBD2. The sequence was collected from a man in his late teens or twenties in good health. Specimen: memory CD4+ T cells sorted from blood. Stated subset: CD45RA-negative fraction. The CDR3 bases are TGTGCCAGCAGCCCCGAGCGGGGGGGCATCGTACAAGAGACCCAGTACTTC. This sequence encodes CASSPERGGIVQETQYF.